Below, 18 T cell receptor beta chains from the same sample are listed, as sequenced in a study of T cell responses to AZD1222 COVID-19 vaccine. Sequencing used immunoSEQ multiplex PCR; TCRdb keeps in-frame clones, though not all of them. This table holds tens of thousands of clones, approximately 84% found once. Sequences were derived from peripheral blood, sampled on day 0 of AZD1222 vaccination. Source of these receptors: an adult in good health.

The CDR3 spells CASSPARGAWEDTQYF. The CDR3, as DNA: TGTGCCAGCAGCCCAGCTCGGGGGGCCTGGGAAGATACGCAGTATTTT. This rearrangement joins TRBV9 to TRBJ2-3; D possibly corresponds to TRBD2 (7 bases). The CDR3 extends over 16 amino acids. Germline values: CDR1 SGDLS, CDR2 YYNGEE. Trimming took 4 bases from V and 5 from J, leaving 20 bases between them.

The chain has TRBV7-3 and TRBJ2-1, with 11 bases fitting TRBD2. CDR3 size: 19 residues. The germline V gene encodes CDR1 SGHTA and CDR2 FQGTGA. V was pared by 5 bases and J by 0 bases, with 12 bases of the junction left unmatched. The CDR3 DNA is TGTGCCAGCAGCCCCCGGCTAGCGGGGGGTCCTCACTCCTACAATGAGCAGTTCTTC. Protein sequence: CASSPRLAGGPHSYNEQFF.

The chain combines TRBV21-1 with TRBJ2-2; no check of the table's D call, TRBD2, against the DNA was made. TRBV21-1 is marked as a pseudogene. The CDR3 contains 20 residues. This chain's CDR3 is CASSNPLHIRVFSNTGELFF. In DNA, the CDR3 is TGTGCCAGCAGCAACCCGCTCCATATCCGGGTGTTCTCGAACACCGGGGAGCTGTTTTTT.

The V and J genes are TRBV4-3 and TRBJ1-2; D ambiguous. Looked up from germline, CDR1 is LGHNA and CDR2 is YSLEER. CDR3 length equals 13 residues. Trimming pared 4 bases from V and 2 bases from J, leaving 8 bases between. CDR3 DNA: TGCGCCAGCAGCCCAAGTCAAAACTATGGCTACACCTTC. As protein: CASSPSQNYGYTF.

The genes are TRBV2 and TRBJ1-4; D not certain. The CDR3 is 14 amino acids. Per germline, CDR1 SNHLY and CDR2 FYNNEI. Trimming pared 1 base from V and 3 bases from J, leaving 6 bases between. The CDR3 sequence: CASSEDRSNEKLFF. The CDR3 nucleotides read TGTGCCAGCAGTGAAGACAGATCTAATGAAAAACTGTTTTTT. The full variable domain, with the rest looked up from reference TRBV2 and TRBJ1-4, is EPEVTQTPSHQVTQMGQEVILRCVPISNHLYFYWYRQILGQKVEFLVSFYNNEISEKSEIFDDQFSVERPDGSNFTLKIRSTKLEDSAMYFCASSEDRSNEKLFFGSGTQLSVL.

The chain employs TRBV4-2 and TRBJ1-1; a possible D gene is TRBD1 (5 bases). The germline V and J ends were trimmed by 1 base and 4 bases, with 13 bases remaining between them. In germline, CDR1 is LGHNA, CDR2 YNFKEQ. CDR3 length: 15 residues. The CDR3 here is CASSQARPGGTEAFF. CDR3 nucleotide sequence: TGTGCCAGCAGCCAAGCCCGGCCGGGGGGCACTGAAGCTTTCTTT.

This clone was recorded once. This chain uses TRBV5-1 with TRBJ2-2; D gene ambiguous. Germline CDR1 is SGHRS and CDR2 is YFSETQ. V was pared by 4 bases and J by 7 bases, with 11 bases between. The CDR3 length is 13 residues. Written as DNA, the CDR3 is TGCGCCAGCAGCCCCGCGTTCAACGGGGAGCTGTTTTTT. Amino acid sequence: CASSPAFNGELFF.

The chain links TRBV6-1 to TRBJ2-3; D remains ambiguous. Germline lookup yields CDR1 MNHNS and CDR2 SASEGT. The V end was cut by 4 bases, the J end by 1 base, with 15 bases between. CDR3 size: 16 residues. The CDR3 protein is CASSAVGLDGTDTQYF. In DNA form, the CDR3 reads TGTGCCAGCAGTGCGGTGGGCCTCGATGGCACAGATACGCAGTATTTT.

This clone turned up a few times. The chain joins TRBV12-3 or TRBV12-4 to TRBJ1-1; 7 nucleotides line up with TRBD1. The CDR3 has 13 residues. V shed 6 bases and J 5 bases; nucleotides not matched to a gene: 6. In DNA, the CDR3 is TGTGCCAGCAGCCCTGACAGGGTAACTGAAGCTTTCTTT. Translation gives CASSPDRVTEAFF.

In this sample, this clone turned up a few times. The V and J genes are TRBV28 and TRBJ2-7; no definite D call. Germline CDR1 reads MDHEN; CDR2 reads SYDVKM. This CDR3 spans 14 amino acids. V was shortened by 6 bases and J by 0 bases, with 12 bases between the two germline ends. This chain's CDR3 is CASSAPFGSYEQYF. The CDR3 coding sequence is TGTGCCAGCAGCGCACCCTTCGGCTCCTACGAGCAGTACTTC.

The chain has TRBV28 and TRBJ1-2; 10 bases align to TRBD1. This CDR3 contains 17 residues. CDR1 and CDR2 from the germline V gene are MDHEN and SYDVKM. J was trimmed by 4 bases and V by 4 bases; bases with no gene match: 12. The CDR3 bases are TGTGCCAGCAGTTCCCTCCCCGGGACAGGGGAGAGCTATGGCTACACCTTC. This encodes CASSSLPGTGESYGYTF.

The J gene is TRBJ1-5, the V gene TRBV4-1, with unresolved D. The CDR3 sequence is 16 residues long. Trimming left V 0 bases short and J 2 bases short, with 11 bases between. Germline values: CDR1 MGHRA, CDR2 YSYEKL. This CDR3 is CASSQDGGLGNQPQHF. CDR3 DNA: TGCGCCAGCAGCCAAGATGGTGGGCTCGGCAATCAGCCCCAGCATTTT.

The rearrangement uses TRBV4-1 and TRBJ2-2, with 8 bases matching TRBD2. Germline V gene data show CDR1 as MGHRA and CDR2 as YSYEKL. Trimming at V came to 4 bases and at J to 2 bases, leaving 12 bases not matched to a gene. CDR3 size: 18 residues. Here the CDR3 reads CASSLTTGRGFNTGELFF. CDR3 DNA sequence: TGCGCCAGCAGCCTAACCACCGGGAGGGGGTTTAACACCGGGGAGCTGTTTTTT.

The gene calls are TRBV19 and TRBJ2-2, with D tentatively TRBD1 or TRBD2 (5 bases each). The CDR3 is 18 amino acids. Per the germline V gene, CDR1 is LNHDA and CDR2 is SQIVND (reference sequence). Trimming took 0 bases from V and 6 from J, leaving 20 bases between them. In DNA form, the CDR3 reads TGTGCCAGTAGTATAGATACCCCCGGGGCATTCGGGGCCGGGGAGCTGTTTTTT. Its translation is CASSIDTPGAFGAGELFF. Full variable domain (rest looked up from reference TRBV19 and TRBJ2-2): DGGITQSPKYLFRKEGQNVTLSCEQNLNHDAMYWYRQDPGQGLRLIYYSQIVNDFQKGDIAEGYSVSREKKESFPLTVTSAQKNPTAFYLCASSIDTPGAFGAGELFFGEGSRLTVL.

The chain uses TRBV6-2 or TRBV6-3 and TRBJ2-3, with D maybe TRBD2 (7 bases). The V end lost 2 bases, the J end lost 2 bases, and 8 bases lay between the germline ends. CDR1 and CDR2 from the germline V gene are MNHEY and SVGEGT. This CDR3 has 14 amino acids. The CDR3 loop is CASSYGGATDTQYF. DNA of the CDR3: TGTGCCAGCAGTTACGGGGGGGCCACAGATACGCAGTATTTT.

The chain is built from TRBV7-9 and TRBJ2-2, with 7 bases identical to TRBD2. V trimming: 3 bases; J trimming: 5 bases; junction bases outside the gene matches: 0. This CDR3 has 13 residues. In germline, CDR1 is SEHNR, CDR2 FQNEAQ (reference sequence). The CDR3 DNA is TGTGCCAGCAGCTTCGGGGGGACCGGGGAGCTGTTTTTT. It specifies CASSFGGTGELFF.

This chain links TRBV18 with TRBJ1-6, with D possibly TRBD1 on 6 matching bases. The CDR3 runs to 13 residues. V lost 1 base to trimming and J lost 14 bases, with 12 bases between them. In germline, CDR1 is KGHSH, CDR2 LQKENI. Here the CDR3 DNA reads TGTGCCAGCTCACCACAGGACAGCAAATCCCTCCACTTT. The encoded protein is CASSPQDSKSLHF.

The J gene is TRBJ2-3, the V gene TRBV10-2; 9 bases match TRBD2. Germline trimming cut 6 bases from V and 1 base from J; bases unmatched to any gene: 8. CDR1 WSHSY and CDR2 SAAADI come from the germline V gene. The CDR3 runs 16 residues. CDR3 in amino acids: CASRGLGGRGTDTQYF. The CDR3 DNA reads as TGCGCCAGCAGGGGACTAGGCGGGAGGGGCACAGATACGCAGTATTTT.